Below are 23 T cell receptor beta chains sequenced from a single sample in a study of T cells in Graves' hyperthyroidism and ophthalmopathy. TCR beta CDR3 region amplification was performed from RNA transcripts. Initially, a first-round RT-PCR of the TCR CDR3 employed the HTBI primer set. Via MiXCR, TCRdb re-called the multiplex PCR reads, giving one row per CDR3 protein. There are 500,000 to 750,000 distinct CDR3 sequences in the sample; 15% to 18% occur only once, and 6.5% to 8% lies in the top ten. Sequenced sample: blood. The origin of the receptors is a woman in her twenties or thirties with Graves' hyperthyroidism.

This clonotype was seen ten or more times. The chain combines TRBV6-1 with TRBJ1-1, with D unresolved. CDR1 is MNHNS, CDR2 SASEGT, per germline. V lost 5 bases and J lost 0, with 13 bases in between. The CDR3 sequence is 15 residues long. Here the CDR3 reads CASSLSGELNTEAFF. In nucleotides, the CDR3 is TGTGCCAGCAGTTTATCCGGGGAGCTGAACACTGAAGCTTTCTTT.

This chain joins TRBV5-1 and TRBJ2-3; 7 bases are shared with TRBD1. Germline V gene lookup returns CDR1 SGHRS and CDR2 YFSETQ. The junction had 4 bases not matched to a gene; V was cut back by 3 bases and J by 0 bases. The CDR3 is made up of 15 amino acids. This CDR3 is CASSWGQKSTDTQYF. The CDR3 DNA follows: TGCGCCAGCAGCTGGGGACAGAAAAGCACAGATACGCAGTATTTT.

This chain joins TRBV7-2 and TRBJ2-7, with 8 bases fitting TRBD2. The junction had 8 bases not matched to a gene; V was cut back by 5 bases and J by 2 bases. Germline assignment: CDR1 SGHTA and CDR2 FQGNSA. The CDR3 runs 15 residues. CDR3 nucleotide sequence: TGTGCCAGCAGCGATCCGGGACTAGTCACCTACGAGCAGTACTTC. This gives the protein CASSDPGLVTYEQYF. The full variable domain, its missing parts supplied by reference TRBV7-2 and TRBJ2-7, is GAGVSQSPSNKVTEKGKDVELRCDPISGHTALYWYRQSLGQGLEFLIYFQGNSAPDKSGLPSDRFSAERTGGSVSTLTIQRTQQEDSAVYLCASSDPGLVTYEQYFGPGTRLTVT.

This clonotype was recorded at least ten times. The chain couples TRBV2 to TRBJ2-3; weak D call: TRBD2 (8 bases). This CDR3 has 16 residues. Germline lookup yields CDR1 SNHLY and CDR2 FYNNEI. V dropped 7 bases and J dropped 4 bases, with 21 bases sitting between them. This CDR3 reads CASKRTSSQGADTQYF. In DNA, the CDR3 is TGTGCCAGCAAAAGGACTAGCTCCCAGGGGGCAGATACGCAGTATTTT.

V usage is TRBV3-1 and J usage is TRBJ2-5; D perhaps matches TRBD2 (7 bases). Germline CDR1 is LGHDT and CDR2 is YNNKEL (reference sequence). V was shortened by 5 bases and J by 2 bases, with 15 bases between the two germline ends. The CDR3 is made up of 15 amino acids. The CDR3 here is CASSSLGGGQETQYF. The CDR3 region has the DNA TGTGCCAGCAGCTCCCTGGGAGGGGGACAAGAGACCCAGTACTTC.

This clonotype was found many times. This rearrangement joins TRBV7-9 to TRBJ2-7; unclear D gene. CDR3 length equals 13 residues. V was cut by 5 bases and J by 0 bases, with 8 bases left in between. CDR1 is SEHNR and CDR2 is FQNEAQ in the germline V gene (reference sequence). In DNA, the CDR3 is TGTGCCAGCAGCCCGACTTCCTCCTACGAGCAGTACTTC. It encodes CASSPTSSYEQYF.

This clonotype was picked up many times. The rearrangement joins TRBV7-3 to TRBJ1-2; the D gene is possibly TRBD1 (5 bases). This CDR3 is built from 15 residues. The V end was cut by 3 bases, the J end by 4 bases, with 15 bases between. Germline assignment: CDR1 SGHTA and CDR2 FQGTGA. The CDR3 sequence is CASSLTGEPGYGYTF. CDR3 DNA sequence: TGTGCCAGCAGCTTGACGGGGGAACCGGGCTATGGCTACACCTTC.

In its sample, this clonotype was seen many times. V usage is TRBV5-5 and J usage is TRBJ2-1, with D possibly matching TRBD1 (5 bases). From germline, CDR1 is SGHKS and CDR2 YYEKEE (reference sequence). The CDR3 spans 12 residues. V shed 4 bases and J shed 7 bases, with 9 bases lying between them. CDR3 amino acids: CASSQQGNEQFF. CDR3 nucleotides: TGTGCCAGCAGCCAGCAGGGAAATGAGCAGTTCTTC.

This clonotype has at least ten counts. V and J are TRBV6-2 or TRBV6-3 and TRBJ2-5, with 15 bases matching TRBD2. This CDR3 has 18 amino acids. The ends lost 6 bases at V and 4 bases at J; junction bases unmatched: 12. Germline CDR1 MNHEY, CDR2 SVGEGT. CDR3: CASSPRTSGRGLGETQYF. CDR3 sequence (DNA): TGTGCCAGCAGCCCTAGGACTAGCGGGAGGGGTCTTGGAGAGACCCAGTACTTC.

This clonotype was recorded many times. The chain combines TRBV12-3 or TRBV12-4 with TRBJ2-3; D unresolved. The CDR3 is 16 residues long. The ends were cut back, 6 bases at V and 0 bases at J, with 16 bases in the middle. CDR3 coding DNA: TGTGCCAGCAGCCCCCCCTTTGGTCCTAGCACAGATACGCAGTATTTT. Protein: CASSPPFGPSTDTQYF.

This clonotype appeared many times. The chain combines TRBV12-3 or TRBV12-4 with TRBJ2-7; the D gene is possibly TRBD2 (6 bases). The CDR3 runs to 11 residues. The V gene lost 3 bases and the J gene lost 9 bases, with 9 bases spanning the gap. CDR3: CASSLRGAQYF. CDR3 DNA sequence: TGTGCCAGCAGTTTGCGGGGTGCGCAGTACTTC.

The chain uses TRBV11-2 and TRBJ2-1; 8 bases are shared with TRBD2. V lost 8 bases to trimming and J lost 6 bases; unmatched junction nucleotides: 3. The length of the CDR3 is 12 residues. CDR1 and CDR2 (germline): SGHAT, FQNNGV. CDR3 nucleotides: TGTGCCAGCGCTAGCGGGTTCAATGAGCAGTTCTTC. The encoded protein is CASASGFNEQFF.

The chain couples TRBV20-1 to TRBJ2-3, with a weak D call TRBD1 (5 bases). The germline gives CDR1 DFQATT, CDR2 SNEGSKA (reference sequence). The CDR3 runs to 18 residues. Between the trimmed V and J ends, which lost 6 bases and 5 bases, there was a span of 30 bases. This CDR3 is CSATKPGEGHDRRDTQYF. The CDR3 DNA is TGCAGTGCCACGAAGCCGGGCGAAGGACACGACCGCAGAGATACGCAGTATTTT.

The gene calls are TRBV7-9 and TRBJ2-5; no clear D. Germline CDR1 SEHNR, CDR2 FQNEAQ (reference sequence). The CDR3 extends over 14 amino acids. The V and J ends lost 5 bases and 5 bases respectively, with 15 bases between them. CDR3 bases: TGTGCCAGCAGCCTAGACCGGATGGGCGAGACCCAGTACTTC. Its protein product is CASSLDRMGETQYF.

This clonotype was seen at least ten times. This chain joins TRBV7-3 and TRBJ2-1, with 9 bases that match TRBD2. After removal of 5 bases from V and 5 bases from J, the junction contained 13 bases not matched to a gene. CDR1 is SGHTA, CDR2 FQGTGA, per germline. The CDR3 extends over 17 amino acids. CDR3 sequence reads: CASSPTMSGRWDNEQFF. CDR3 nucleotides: TGTGCCAGCAGCCCTACAATGAGCGGGAGGTGGGACAATGAGCAGTTCTTC.

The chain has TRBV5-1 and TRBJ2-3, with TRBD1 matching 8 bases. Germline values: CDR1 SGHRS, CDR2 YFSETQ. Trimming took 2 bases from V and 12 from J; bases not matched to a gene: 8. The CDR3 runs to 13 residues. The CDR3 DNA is TGCGCCAGCAGCTTCGAAGGACAGGGCCATCAGTATTTT. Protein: CASSFEGQGHQYF. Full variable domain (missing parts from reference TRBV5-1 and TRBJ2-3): KAGVTQTPRYLIKTRGQQVTLSCSPISGHRSVSWYQQTPGQGLQFLFEYFSETQRNKGNFPGRFSGRQFSNSRSEMNVSTLELGDSALYLCASSFEGQGHQYFGPGTRLTVL.

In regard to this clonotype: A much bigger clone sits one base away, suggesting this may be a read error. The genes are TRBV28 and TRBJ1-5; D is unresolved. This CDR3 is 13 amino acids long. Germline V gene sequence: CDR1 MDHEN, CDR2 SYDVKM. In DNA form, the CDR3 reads TGTACCAGCAGTGTAAGACGGAATCAGCCCCAGCATTTT. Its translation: CTSSVRRNQPQHF.

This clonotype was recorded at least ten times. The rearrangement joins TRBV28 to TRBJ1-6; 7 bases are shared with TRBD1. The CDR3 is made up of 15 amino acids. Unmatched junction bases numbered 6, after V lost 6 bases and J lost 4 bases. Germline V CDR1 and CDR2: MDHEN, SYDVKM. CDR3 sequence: CASRSGQVYNSPLHF. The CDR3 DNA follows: TGTGCCAGCAGATCCGGACAGGTTTATAATTCACCCCTCCACTTT. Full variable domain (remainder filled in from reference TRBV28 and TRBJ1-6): DVKVTQSSRYLVKRTGEKVFLECVQDMDHENMFWYRQDPGLGLRLIYFSYDVKMKEKGDIPEGYSVSREKKERFSLILESASTNQTSMYLCASRSGQVYNSPLHFGNGTRLTVT.

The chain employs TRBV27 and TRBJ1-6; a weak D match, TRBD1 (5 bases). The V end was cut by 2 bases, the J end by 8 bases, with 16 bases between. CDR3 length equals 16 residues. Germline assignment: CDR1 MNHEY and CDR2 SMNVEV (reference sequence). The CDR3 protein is CASSLALTVLDSPLHF. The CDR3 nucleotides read TGTGCCAGCAGTTTAGCCCTGACAGTTCTGGATTCACCCCTCCACTTT.

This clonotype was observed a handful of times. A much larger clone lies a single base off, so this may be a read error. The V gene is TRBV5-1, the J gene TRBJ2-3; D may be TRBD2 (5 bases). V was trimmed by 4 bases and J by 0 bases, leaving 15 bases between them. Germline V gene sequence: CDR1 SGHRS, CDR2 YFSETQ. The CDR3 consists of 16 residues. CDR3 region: CASSVRRGTSTDTQYF. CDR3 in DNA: TGCGCCAGCAGCGTCCGACGGGGTACTAGCACAGATACGCAGTATTTT.

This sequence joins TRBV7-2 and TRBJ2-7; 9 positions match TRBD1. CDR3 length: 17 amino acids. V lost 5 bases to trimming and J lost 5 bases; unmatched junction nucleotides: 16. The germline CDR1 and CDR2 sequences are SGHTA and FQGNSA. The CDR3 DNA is TGTGCCAGCAGCCCGCCGGACAGGGGTCTCCTTAGGGACGAGCAGTACTTC. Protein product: CASSPPDRGLLRDEQYF.

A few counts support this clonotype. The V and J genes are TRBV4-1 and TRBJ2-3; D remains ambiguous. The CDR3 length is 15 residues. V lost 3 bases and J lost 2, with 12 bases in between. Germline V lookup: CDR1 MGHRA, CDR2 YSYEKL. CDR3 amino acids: CASSQDLIATDTQYF. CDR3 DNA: TGCGCCAGCAGCCAGGATTTGATAGCCACAGATACGCAGTATTTT.

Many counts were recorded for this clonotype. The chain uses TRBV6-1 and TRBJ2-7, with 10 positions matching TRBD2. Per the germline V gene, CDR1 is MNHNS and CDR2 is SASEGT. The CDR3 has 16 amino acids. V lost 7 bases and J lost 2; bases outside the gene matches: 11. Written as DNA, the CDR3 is TGTGCCAGCAATAAGGAGGCCAGCGGGAGGGCCTACGAGCAGTACTTC. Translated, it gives CASNKEASGRAYEQYF.